The TCR beta chain under discussion was sequenced for a study of cytomegalovirus exposure and HLA in healthy donors. Study at large: A later analysis reported the 95 to 150 validation repertoires used the same platform as the approximately 670 first-cohort repertoires.

V was cut by 4 bases and J by 1 base, with 8 bases left in between. CDR3 length equals 14 residues. Germline values: CDR1 MDHEN, CDR2 SYDVKM. Some clones are missing from TCRdb's copy, which holds only in-frame ones; the method was immunoSEQ multiplex PCR. The sample carries under 200,000 clones, roughly nine tenths recorded once. A word on this clone: The antigen is not known.

Study-level findings and limits: Most TCR sequences showed up rarely, but some public TCRs showed up in many donors. Among TCR beta chains, those listed as cytomegalovirus-associated numbered about 160. The authors confirmed in vitro that a few CMV-associated chains were specific for CMV antigens.

The TCR was taken from a woman between 18 and 30 years old in good health and CMV-seropositive. This sequence joins TRBV28 and TRBJ1-5; D remains ambiguous. Sequenced input: PBMCs. In nucleotides, the CDR3 is TGTGCCAGCAGTTGGATGGAGAGCAATCAGCCCCAGCATTTT. This gives the protein CASSWMESNQPQHF.